This T cell receptor (beta chain) is from a study of beta chain features in type 1 diabetes. This clone was picked up a small number of times. What was sequenced were expressed TCRB transcripts, since all of the isolated RNA had been reverse transcribed. Sequencing used immunoSEQ multiplex PCR; TCRdb keeps in-frame clones, though not all of them. The sample contains about 360,000 clones, roughly 12% of which appear only once. Sample: naive CD4+ T cells from blood. The clonotype originates from a man between 18 and 29 years old in good health.

The DNA of the CDR3 is TGCGCCAGTACTGTGAAGGAGGGCCTTCCCGATGAGCAGTTCTTC. Translation: CASTVKEGLPDEQFF. The genes are TRBV5-1 and TRBJ2-1; the D gene is possibly TRBD2 (6 bases). The CDR3 extends over 15 amino acids. The germline CDR1 and CDR2 sequences are SGHRS and YFSETQ. Deletions cut 8 bases from V and 8 bases from J, with 23 bases between.